Below, 16 T cell receptor beta chains from the same sample are listed, as sequenced in a study of control samples from healthy donors and cancer patients. Assay used: immunoSEQ multiplex PCR; TCRdb lists only in-frame clones, some missing. The sample lists 120,000 or so clones, roughly 84% occurring once. The material sequenced was blood. The receptor source for this set is a man in his late teens or twenties in good health.

This clone was seen only once. This rearrangement joins TRBV7-2 to TRBJ1-3; the D is unclear. This CDR3 region has 14 residues. Trimming left V 5 bases short and J 0 bases short, with 8 bases between. Germline V CDR1 and CDR2: SGHTA, FQGNSA. The chain's CDR3 is CASSVENSGNTIYF. CDR3 in DNA: TGTGCCAGCAGCGTAGAAAACTCTGGAAACACCATATATTTT. The whole variable domain, filled in from reference TRBV7-2 and TRBJ1-3, reads GAGVSQSPSNKVTEKGKDVELRCDPISGHTALYWYRQSLGQGLEFLIYFQGNSAPDKSGLPSDRFSAERTGGSVSTLTIQRTQQEDSAVYLCASSVENSGNTIYFGEGSWLTVV.

The chain recombines TRBV14 with TRBJ2-5; TRBD2 matches at 8 bases. Germline loops: CDR1 SGHDN, CDR2 FVKESK. With V trimmed by 3 bases and J by 5 bases, 11 bases remained unmatched. CDR3 length: 16 residues. The CDR3 DNA reads TGTGCCAGCAGCCATTTCGGGAGGGCCCTTTCTGAGACCCAGTACTTC. It is translated as CASSHFGRALSETQYF.

This clone was found once. The V call is TRBV7-3, the J call TRBJ2-2, with 8 positions matching TRBD1. Germline loops: CDR1 SGHTA, CDR2 FQGTGA. V shed 3 bases and J 6 bases; nucleotides not matched to a gene: 12. This CDR3 spans 17 amino acids. The DNA for the CDR3 is TGTGCCAGCAGCTTCTCAGTCGACAGGGGAGGTCCCGGGGAGCTGTTTTTT. It encodes CASSFSVDRGGPGELFF.

The chain employs TRBV6-5 and TRBJ1-2, with D perhaps matching TRBD1 (6 bases). Trimming cost V 6 bases and J 4 bases, with 18 bases left between them. The CDR3 has 15 amino acids. CDR1 MNHEY and CDR2 SVGAGI come from the germline V gene. This chain's CDR3 is CASSAHPEGVYGYTF. As DNA, the CDR3 is TGTGCCAGCAGCGCTCATCCTGAGGGGGTCTATGGCTACACCTTC.

The V and J genes are TRBV7-8 and TRBJ2-3, with 7 positions matching TRBD2. V lost 7 bases and J lost 2; bases outside the gene matches: 12. The germline CDR1 and CDR2 sequences are SGHVS and FQNEAQ. The CDR3 length is 16 residues. CDR3 in amino acids: CASNPLTGGPTDTQYF. The CDR3 DNA reads as TGTGCCAGCAACCCCCTCACGGGGGGTCCCACAGATACGCAGTATTTT.

The rearrangement uses TRBV6-4 and TRBJ2-1, with TRBD2 matching over 8 bases. V dropped 1 base and J dropped 7; count of bases not matched to a gene: 6. Germline V gene lookup returns CDR1 MRHNA and CDR2 SNTAGT. The CDR3 is 15 amino acids. The CDR3 loop reads CASSDFREGANEQFF. In nucleotides, the CDR3 is TGTGCCAGCAGTGACTTTCGGGAGGGAGCGAATGAGCAGTTCTTC.

The rearrangement uses TRBV5-8 and TRBJ1-1; D unclear. Germline assignment: CDR1 SGHTS and CDR2 YDEGEE. V gave up 4 bases and J gave up 11 bases, with 15 bases separating them. This CDR3 is 12 amino acids long. The CDR3 DNA follows: TGTGCCAGCAGCCAGAATCGTGTCGGGGCTTTCTTT. Its translation: CASSQNRVGAFF.

The chain has TRBV7-8 and TRBJ2-7; D is ambiguous. V was cut by 4 bases and J by 5 bases, with 9 bases left in between. Germline V CDR1 and CDR2: SGHVS, FQNEAQ. This CDR3 has 12 amino acids. The CDR3 protein is CASSSRRDEQYF. CDR3 nucleotides: TGTGCCAGCAGCTCGAGACGGGACGAGCAGTACTTC. The complete variable domain, with remaining parts taken from reference TRBV7-8 and TRBJ2-7, reads GAGVSQSPRYKVAKRGQDVALRCDPISGHVSLFWYQQALGQGPEFLTYFQNEAQLDKSGLPSDRFFAERPEGSVSTLKIQRTQQEDSAVYLCASSSRRDEQYFGPGTRLTVT.

The J gene is TRBJ1-1, the V gene TRBV11-3, with TRBD1 as a possible D gene (5 bases). The CDR3 spans 14 residues. Trimming removed 5 bases at V and 1 base at J, with 11 bases between. The germline CDR1 and CDR2 sequences are SGHNT and YENEEA. The CDR3 nucleotides read TGTGCCAGCAGCCCACGGGGGGGGAACACTGAAGCTTTCTTT. Encoded protein: CASSPRGGNTEAFF.

This rearrangement joins TRBV19 to TRBJ1-2, with D possibly being TRBD1 (6 bases). Trimming pared 4 bases from V and 3 bases from J, leaving 18 bases between. Germline values: CDR1 LNHDA, CDR2 SQIVND (reference sequence). The CDR3 spans 16 residues. The chain's CDR3 is CASSNGGWRKDYGYTF. In DNA, the CDR3 is TGTGCCAGTAGTAATGGGGGCTGGCGGAAGGACTATGGCTACACCTTC.

This sequence joins TRBV30 and TRBJ1-3; no definite D call. CDR3 length: 11 residues. Germline CDR1 is GTSNPN and CDR2 is SVGIG (reference sequence). Between the trimmed V and J ends, which lost 4 bases and 7 bases, there was a span of 8 bases. DNA of the CDR3: TGTGCCTGGACCGGATCGAACACCATATATTTT. This gives the protein CAWTGSNTIYF.

This clone was seen once. The genes are TRBV6-2 or TRBV6-3 and TRBJ2-1, with 10 bases identical to TRBD2. Germline V lookup: CDR1 MNHEY, CDR2 SVGEGT. The CDR3 sequence is 16 residues long. V shed 6 bases and J 4 bases; nucleotides not matched to a gene: 9. The CDR3 sequence is CASSPAGGPSYNEQFF. In DNA form, the CDR3 reads TGTGCCAGCAGCCCAGCGGGAGGGCCTTCATACAATGAGCAGTTCTTC.

The chain joins TRBV28 to TRBJ2-2, with 7 bases identical to TRBD1. CDR1 is MDHEN, CDR2 SYDVKM, per germline. The CDR3 sequence is 13 residues long. The V gene end was trimmed by 8 bases and the J gene end by 2 bases; junction bases not matched to a gene: 2. DNA for the CDR3: TGTGCCAGCTGGGACAGTAACACCGGGGAGCTGTTTTTT. It encodes CASWDSNTGELFF.

This clone came up a few times. This chain joins TRBV19 and TRBJ2-1; 7 bases line up with TRBD2. This CDR3 spans 16 amino acids. J was trimmed by 4 bases and V by 1 base; bases with no gene match: 7. Germline assignment: CDR1 LNHDA and CDR2 SQIVND (reference sequence). CDR3 sequence: CASSIATGGTYNEQFF. DNA for the CDR3: TGTGCCAGTAGTATAGCGACGGGAGGTACTTACAATGAGCAGTTCTTC.

The chain joins TRBV28 to TRBJ2-7; 9 bases line up with TRBD1. Germline V CDR1 and CDR2: MDHEN, SYDVKM. The CDR3 runs 14 residues. J gave up 3 bases and V 8 bases, and 8 bases lay outside the gene matches. The CDR3 loop reads CASSSTGQGYEQYF. DNA of the CDR3: TGTGCCAGCTCCTCCACGGGACAGGGCTACGAGCAGTACTTC.

The chain joins TRBV5-1 to TRBJ2-2; TRBD1 aligns across 7 bases. In germline, CDR1 is SGHRS, CDR2 YFSETQ. Unmatched junction bases numbered 8, after V lost 0 bases and J lost 6 bases. The CDR3 consists of 16 residues. The DNA for the CDR3 is TGCGCCAGCAGCTTGGCCGACAGGGTCGAGGCCGGGGAGCTGTTTTTT. As protein: CASSLADRVEAGELFF.